This is a list of T cell receptor beta chains from one sample in a study of CD8+CD57+ T cells in acquired aplastic anemia. TCRdb recomputed calls from the reads with MiXCR, one row per CDR3 protein. In the table there are under 250,000 distinct CDR3 sequences, 65% of which are singletons. Sequencing was done on a sample of sorted CD4+, CD8+, or CD8+CD57+ T cells (not recorded which) from PBMCs. These TCRs come from a human donor with aplastic anemia. Each CDR3 is given with its conserved first and last residue. A D gene is named only where the DNA matches it firmly. Where a row states a size, it is once, few, many or the class of an expanded clone; other rows omit it.

>TRBV20-1|-|TRBD2|TRBJ2-7
TGCAGTGCTAGTCTAGCGGGCCTCTGTGAGCAGTACTTC
CSASLAGLCEQYF
>TRBV6-1|few|-|TRBJ2-7
TGTGCCAGCATCGGTTTTATTAGGACAGTCTCCTACGAGCAGTACTTC
CASIGFIRTVSYEQYF
>TRBV10-3|-|TRBD1|TRBJ1-2
TGTGCCATCAGGGGACAGGGACTAGCTAACCATGGCTACACCTTC
CAIRGQGLANHGYTF
>TRBV24-1|-|-|TRBJ2-3
TGTGCCATCAGTGTCAAAGGGGCAGATACGCAGTATTTT
CAISVKGADTQYF
>TRBV5-6|-|TRBD2|TRBJ2-7
TGTGCCAGCAGCTTGGACGGTAGCGGGGGGGCCTACGAGCAGTACTTC
CASSLDGSGGAYEQYF
>TRBV24-1|few|-|TRBJ2-2
TGTGCCAGCAGTTTGGTCGGCGGGGAGCTGTTTTTT
CASSLVGGELFF
>TRBV20-1|-|TRBD2|TRBJ2-7
TGCAGTGCCAGTGCACTAGCGGGAGAATATCACGAGCAGTACTTC
CSASALAGEYHEQYF
>TRBV12-3/TRBV12-4|-|-|TRBJ1-5
TGTGCCAGCAGTTACGACAGCCCACTAGCCCAGCATTTT
CASSYDSPLAQHF
>TRBV19|-|-|TRBJ2-2
TGTGCCAGTAGTATACGTTGTATTTGGGAGCTGTTTTTT
CASSIRCIWELFF
>TRBV10-2|once|-|TRBJ2-3
TGCGCCAGCAGTGACGCCGGCTCTCTCACAGATACGCAGTATTTT
CASSDAGSLTDTQYF
>TRBV7-2|-|TRBD1|TRBJ1-5
TGTGCCAGCAGCCATGGACAGGGGGCGATTCAGCCCCAGCATTTT
CASSHGQGAIQPQHF
>TRBV7-9|many|-|TRBJ1-2
TGTGCCAGCAGCTTATGGACCCAGAAGGGCTATGGCTACACCTTC
CASSLWTQKGYGYTF
>TRBV2|-|TRBD1|TRBJ1-2
TGTGCCAGCAGCGGACAGGGGGATACCTATGGCTACACCTTC
CASSGQGDTYGYTF
>TRBV29-1|-|TRBD2|TRBJ2-5
TGCAGCGTTGTTAGGGGGACTAGCGGGGGGGCGGTTGGAGAGACCCAGTACTTC
CSVVRGTSGGAVGETQYF
>TRBV20-1|-|-|TRBJ1-2
TGCAGTGCTCTTCTAGGAGGTTATGGCTACACCTTC
CSALLGGYGYTF
>TRBV19|once|-|TRBJ1-2
TGTGCCAGTAGTCCAAAGCCATATTCGGATGGCTACACCTTC
CASSPKPYSDGYTF
>TRBV19|-|TRBD2|TRBJ2-1
TGTGCCAGTAGTATTCTAGCGGGAAACGAGCAGTTCTTC
CASSILAGNEQFF
>TRBV29-1|-|-|TRBJ1-2
TGCAGCGTTGGGCAGGGAGGTGGCTACACCTTC
CSVGQGGGYTF
>TRBV15|-|-|TRBJ1-1
TGTGCCACCAGCAGGGATCACAAGGTGGGCACTGAAGCTTTCTTT
CATSRDHKVGTEAFF
>TRBV2|few|-|TRBJ2-7
TGTGCCAGCAGTGTGGATGTAAGCTCCTACGAGCAGTACTTC
CASSVDVSSYEQYF
>TRBV7-9|-|-|TRBJ2-1
TGTGCCAGCAGCGTGGGCCAATACAATGAGCAGTTCTTC
CASSVGQYNEQFF
>TRBV2|-|TRBD1|TRBJ2-7
TGTGCCAGCAGTGTCTCACCGGGACAGGGCTACGAGCAGTACTTC
CASSVSPGQGYEQYF
>TRBV20-1|-|-|TRBJ2-7
TGCAGTCAAATCGGGCTTCCGAGTGAGCAGTACTTC
CSQIGLPSEQYF
>TRBV6-6|-|TRBD1|TRBJ1-2
TGTGCCAGCGGACAGGACTATGGCTACACCTTC
CASGQDYGYTF
>TRBV29-1|-|-|TRBJ1-4
TGCAGCGTTCGGCAACTTAATGAAAAACTGTTTTTT
CSVRQLNEKLFF
>TRBV5-6|-|-|TRBJ1-2
TGTGCCAGCAGCTTGGAAGTGGAACTCTATGGCTACACCTTC
CASSLEVELYGYTF
>TRBV29-1|-|-|TRBJ2-4
TGCAGCGTTGAAGGAAGACTTGCCAAAAACATTCAGTACTTC
CSVEGRLAKNIQYF
>TRBV2|-|-|TRBJ2-7
TGCGCCAGCAGCCTAAGGCCAGGAGACTACGAGCAGTACTTC
CASSLRPGDYEQYF
>TRBV14|-|TRBD2|TRBJ2-6
TGTGCCAGCAGCCAAGTCTTTGTGCGGGGGGTTGGGGCCAACGTCCTGACTTTC
CASSQVFVRGVGANVLTF
>TRBV24-1|-|-|TRBJ1-3
TGTGCCACCAGCGACGCTGAATATGGAAACACCATATATTTT
CATSDAEYGNTIYF
>TRBV20-1|-|-|TRBJ2-7
TGCAGTGCTCAGGTGGTCGAGCAGTACTTC
CSAQVVEQYF
>TRBV12-3/TRBV12-4|-|-|TRBJ1-2
TGTGCCAGCAGCTCAGGACTAGACACCACCTTC
CASSSGLDTTF
>TRBV2|-|TRBD1|TRBJ1-1
TGTGCCAGCGCCTGGGACAGGAGGATTGAAGCTTTCTTT
CASAWDRRIEAFF
>TRBV19|few|-|TRBJ2-2
TGTGCCAGTAGTATAGGTGGGACCGCGAACACCGGGGAGCTGTTTTTT
CASSIGGTANTGELFF
>TRBV2|-|TRBD2|TRBJ2-3
TGTGCCAGCAGTGAAAGTTCGTTCGGGGGGGCCACAGATACGCAGTATTTT
CASSESSFGGATDTQYF
>TRBV6-6|few|TRBD1|TRBJ2-7
TGTGCCAGCAGTTACCCTAGGGACAGGGGGCTTCAAGGTAGCCCCTACGAGCAGTACTTC
CASSYPRDRGLQGSPYEQYF
>TRBV5-1|-|-|TRBJ2-3
TGCGCCAGCACTGCGGGGGCTTACACAGATACGCAGTATTTT
CASTAGAYTDTQYF
>TRBV20-1|-|-|TRBJ2-5
TGCAGTGCTGGGGGAAGGGAGGAGGGGACCCAGTACTTC
CSAGGREEGTQYF
>TRBV2|-|-|TRBJ1-1
TGTGCCAGCAGTCCCAATGGGGGGGGGACAGCTTTCTTT
CASSPNGGGTAFF
>TRBV7-4|-|-|TRBJ2-1
TGTGCCAGCAGTTGGACCGGGTGCAATGAGCAGTTCTTC
CASSWTGCNEQFF
>TRBV12-3/TRBV12-4|few|-|TRBJ1-1
TGTGCCAGCAGTTTACGGGACACTGAAGCTTTCTTT
CASSLRDTEAFF
>TRBV9|-|-|TRBJ2-3
TGCGCCAGCAGCTTGGAAGGGATAACAAGCACAGATACGCAGTATTTT
CASSLEGITSTDTQYF
>TRBV10-3|once|-|TRBJ2-3
TGTGCCATCAGGACGGGGACCGCGGGGACAGATACGCAGTATTTT
CAIRTGTAGTDTQYF
>TRBV2|-|TRBD2|TRBJ2-5
TGTGCCAGCAGTGACGGACTAGCGGGGGTCTTAACAGAGACCCAGTACTTC
CASSDGLAGVLTETQYF
>TRBV29-1|few|-|TRBJ2-7
TGCAGCGTTGATGGGGGAATGAGCTCCTACGAGCAGTACTTC
CSVDGGMSSYEQYF
>TRBV19|few|-|TRBJ1-6
TGTGCCAGTAGTGCCCAACAGAGCTCCTATAATTCACCCCTCCACTTT
CASSAQQSSYNSPLHF
>TRBV12-3/TRBV12-4|once|-|TRBJ1-1
TGTGCCAGCAGACATCCGGCGTTGGGGGCTGAAGCTTTCTTT
CASRHPALGAEAFF
>TRBV7-9|-|-|TRBJ2-1
TGTGCCAGCAGCTTTGGCAATGAGCAGCTCTTC
CASSFGNEQLF
>TRBV20-1|-|-|TRBJ2-5
TGCAGTGCTAGGGGGGCCAGTGATGCAGAGACCCAGTACTTC
CSARGASDAETQYF
>TRBV12-3/TRBV12-4|few|-|TRBJ2-5
TGTGCCAGCAGTGGGCAGATTGAAGAGACCCAGTACTTC
CASSGQIEETQYF
>TRBV6-5|-|-|TRBJ2-7
TGTGCCAGCAGTTTTGGGGGAAGGTACGAGCAGTACTTC
CASSFGGRYEQYF